This TCR beta chain was observed in a study of OX40 agonist ivuxolimab in advanced cancers. Per germline, CDR1 MNHEY and CDR2 SMNVEV (reference sequence). Deletions cut 5 bases from V and 5 bases from J, with 9 bases between. The CDR3 spans 13 residues. The data were produced by immunoSEQ multiplex PCR, yet TCRdb's version contains in-frame clones alone and is incomplete. This sample yields tens of thousands of clones, of which approximately 83% are seen a single time; around an eighth belongs to the top ten. V is TRBV27 and J is TRBJ2-2; D is unclear. The specimen was CD4+ or CD8+ T cells sorted from blood, collected in a trial of the OX40 agonist ivuxolimab. The receptor was isolated from an adult with an advanced solid tumor such as melanoma, head and neck, liver or kidney cancer. CDR3 in DNA: TGTGCCAGCAGTCTCCAGAGGACCGGGGAGCTGTTTTTT. Translated, it gives CASSLQRTGELFF.